A selection of T cell receptor beta chains follows, all from one sample in a study of identifying expanded T cells in peripheral blood. The repertoire was sequenced with immunoSEQ multiplex PCR; TCRdb's copy has only in-frame clones and lacks some. The sample includes some 93,000 clones, about 90% of them seen just once. Material for sequencing was blood. All receptors derive from a person aged 18 to 70 in good health. Both conserved end residues are part of each CDR3. The order of the fields is J gene, clone size, D gene, V gene, CDR3 protein, CDR3 DNA. D genes are given only for firm matches. Clone size appears in some rows only: once, few, many, or a class for an expanded clone.

J: TRBJ1-2; size: -; D: -; V: TRBV12-2; CDR3: CASRLDRATGSRRGAGYTF; DNA: TGTGCAAGTCGCTTAGATCGAGCGACAGGGAGTCGACGAGGGGCAGGCTACACCTTC
J: TRBJ2-1; size: few; D: TRBD2; V: TRBV6-4; CDR3: CASSDSSGSYNEQFF; DNA: TGTGCCAGCAGTGACTCTAGCGGGAGCTACAATGAGCAGTTCTTC
J: TRBJ2-3; size: -; D: TRBD2; V: TRBV5-1; CDR3: CASSLASGLGVTDTQYF; DNA: TGCGCCAGCAGCTTGGCGTCGGGACTAGGGGTTACAGATACGCAGTATTTT
J: TRBJ1-2; size: -; D: -; V: TRBV10-1; CDR3: CASSEPPRTDANYGYTF; DNA: TGCGCCAGCAGTGAGCCCCCCCGGACGGATGCTAACTATGGCTACACCTTC
J: TRBJ2-5; size: once; D: -; V: TRBV18; CDR3: CASSPSGVRGETQYF; DNA: TGTGCCAGCTCACCATCCGGCGTCCGGGGAGAGACCCAGTACTTC
J: TRBJ1-1; size: -; D: -; V: TRBV9; CDR3: CASSEDGRGNTEAFF; DNA: TGTGCCAGCAGCGAAGACGGACGGGGGAACACTGAAGCTTTCTTT
J: TRBJ1-2; size: -; D: TRBD1; V: TRBV14; CDR3: CASSPGTVYGYTF; DNA: TGTGCCAGCAGCCCCGGGACAGTTTATGGCTACACCTTC
J: TRBJ1-2; size: few; D: -; V: TRBV30; CDR3: CAWSVRGAQDGYTF; DNA: TGTGCCTGGAGTGTACGGGGGGCTCAGGATGGCTACACCTTC
J: TRBJ2-4; size: few; D: -; V: TRBV7-2; CDR3: CASSFSRNLAKNIQYF; DNA: TGTGCCAGCAGCTTCAGTCGGAATCTAGCCAAAAACATTCAGTACTTC
J: TRBJ2-5; size: -; D: TRBD2; V: TRBV6-7; CDR3: CASSGGTSGSQETQYF; DNA: TGTGCCAGCAGTGGCGGGACTAGCGGAAGCCAAGAGACCCAGTACTTC
J: TRBJ2-5; size: -; D: -; V: TRBV7-2; CDR3: CASSLQGVQETQYF; DNA: TGTGCCAGCAGCTTACAAGGGGTCCAAGAGACCCAGTACTTC
J: TRBJ1-1; size: -; D: -; V: TRBV20-1; CDR3: CSAYYRTEAFF; DNA: TGCAGTGCTTATTATAGGACTGAAGCTTTCTTT
J: TRBJ2-5; size: -; D: -; V: TRBV28; CDR3: CASSLRDPETQYF; DNA: TGTGCCAGCAGTTTAAGGGACCCGGAGACCCAGTACTTC
J: TRBJ2-1; size: -; D: TRBD1; V: TRBV11-2; CDR3: CASRSRDRREQFF; DNA: TGTGCCAGCAGGTCCCGGGACAGACGAGAGCAGTTCTTC
J: TRBJ1-1; size: -; D: -; V: TRBV29-1; CDR3: CSVQQGPTEAFF; DNA: TGCAGCGTTCAGCAGGGACCTACTGAAGCTTTCTTT
J: TRBJ2-5; size: -; D: TRBD1; V: TRBV5-6; CDR3: CASSVQGAGETQYF; DNA: TGTGCCAGCAGCGTCCAGGGGGCGGGAGAGACCCAGTACTTC
J: TRBJ2-2; size: -; D: TRBD1; V: TRBV9; CDR3: CASSVAGGDTGELFF; DNA: TGTGCCAGCAGCGTAGCAGGGGGCGACACCGGGGAGCTGTTTTTT
J: TRBJ2-2; size: once; D: -; V: TRBV19; CDR3: CASSFVSMGELFF; DNA: TGTGCCAGTAGTTTTGTCTCCATGGGGGAGCTGTTTTTT
J: TRBJ1-2; size: once; D: -; V: TRBV9; CDR3: CASKKGHGYTF; DNA: TGTGCCAGCAAGAAAGGACACGGCTACACCTTC
J: TRBJ2-1; size: -; D: TRBD2; V: TRBV7-6; CDR3: CASSLSPSGRGDEQFF; DNA: TGTGCCAGCAGCTTATCCCCCAGCGGGAGGGGAGATGAGCAGTTCTTC
J: TRBJ1-6; size: -; D: -; V: TRBV6-5; CDR3: CASGRVGSPLHF; DNA: TGTGCCAGCGGCCGGGTAGGGTCACCCCTCCACTTT
J: TRBJ1-5; size: -; D: -; V: TRBV21-1; CDR3: CASSKGGVGQPQHF; DNA: TGTGCCAGCAGCAAAGGAGGGGTAGGGCAGCCCCAGCATTTT
J: TRBJ2-7; size: few; D: TRBD1; V: TRBV4-3; CDR3: CASSQETGQGSGYEQYF; DNA: TGCGCCAGCAGCCAAGAAACGGGACAGGGGTCGGGCTACGAGCAGTACTTC